One sample yielded the 15 T cell receptor beta chains listed below, sequenced in a study of cytomegalovirus exposure and HLA in healthy donors. PCR employed 60 Vbeta and 13 Jbeta primers. Clones were read by immunoSEQ multiplex PCR, and TCRdb kept only the in-frame ones, dropping some. The table has over 150,000 clones, roughly 85% seen once. Input material: PBMCs. These receptors came from a male donor in good health and CMV-seropositive.

The chain carries TRBV10-3 and TRBJ1-3; TRBD1 is a possible D gene (6 bases). V lost 9 bases to trimming and J lost 0 bases, with 21 bases between them. Germline CDR1 is ENHRY and CDR2 is SYGVKD. The CDR3 extends over 17 amino acids. CDR3 sequence (DNA): TGTGCCATTGCACAGGGTCAGTTTGCTCTCTCTGGAAACACCATATATTTT. As protein: CAIAQGQFALSGNTIYF.

The V call is TRBV5-1, the J call TRBJ2-7; TRBD1 aligns across 8 bases. The CDR3 sequence is 15 residues long. CDR1 and CDR2 (germline): SGHRS, YFSETQ. Trimming removed 0 bases from V and 6 bases from J; junction bases left unmatched: 8. CDR3 residues: CASSLAGQGIGEQYF. For the CDR3, the DNA is TGCGCCAGCAGCTTGGCTGGACAGGGTATTGGCGAGCAGTACTTC.

This rearrangement joins TRBV10-3 to TRBJ1-1; 8 nucleotides match TRBD1. V was pared by 0 bases and J by 5 bases, with 5 bases of the junction left unmatched. The CDR3 contains 15 residues. CDR1 is ENHRY and CDR2 is SYGVKD in the germline V gene. The DNA of the CDR3 is TGTGCCATCAGTGAGTCGGGGCAGGGGGCTACTGAAGCTTTCTTT. This sequence encodes CAISESGQGATEAFF.

The chain is built from TRBV6-5 and TRBJ2-7; the match to TRBD2 covers 7 bases. Germline V CDR1 and CDR2: MNHEY, SVGAGI. The trim removed 3 bases at V and 0 bases at J, leaving 5 bases unmatched. CDR3 size: 15 residues. The CDR3 DNA reads as TGTGCCAGCAGTTATTTCCGACTAGCCTCCTACGAGCAGTACTTC. This translates into CASSYFRLASYEQYF.

The V gene is TRBV9, the J gene TRBJ2-4; D is unresolved. The V gene lost 1 base and the J gene lost 3 bases, with 2 bases spanning the gap. Germline values: CDR1 SGDLS, CDR2 YYNGEE. There are 12 residues in the CDR3. The CDR3 coding sequence is TGTGCCAGCAGCGTACTCAAAAACATTCAGTACTTC. Its translation is CASSVLKNIQYF.

This sequence joins TRBV5-1 and TRBJ1-1; TRBD1 is a possible D gene (6 bases). This CDR3 has 15 amino acids. Germline CDR1 SGHRS, CDR2 YFSETQ. Trimming took off 0 bases at V and 5 bases at J, with 14 bases between the two ends. For the CDR3, the DNA is TGCGCCAGCAGCTTGGCCCCAGGGGCAATGACTGAAGCTTTCTTT. As protein: CASSLAPGAMTEAFF.

The genes are TRBV4-3 and TRBJ2-3; TRBD2 matches 8 bases. The CDR3 contains 15 residues. With V trimmed by 0 bases and J by 4 bases, 3 bases remained unmatched. Germline V gene sequence: CDR1 LGHNA, CDR2 YSLEER. The CDR3 DNA is TGCGCCAGCAGCCAAGATCAAGCGGGAGCAGATACGCAGTATTTT. Protein: CASSQDQAGADTQYF.

The sample holds a few counts of this clone. CDR3 in DNA: TGTGCCAGCAGCAGTAGGGGGCCGGAGACCCAGTACTTC. This sequence encodes CASSSRGPETQYF. J is TRBJ2-5 and V is TRBV7-9; TRBD1 agrees at 7 bases. The CDR3 covers 13 residues. J was trimmed by 5 bases and V by 5 bases; bases with no gene match: 5. Germline V CDR1 and CDR2: SEHNR, FQNEAQ (reference sequence).

As to this clone: Other DNA sequences in this specimen translate into the identical CDR3. The chain is built from TRBV5-1 and TRBJ1-2, with D possibly being TRBD1 (6 bases). Germline values: CDR1 SGHRS, CDR2 YFSETQ. Trimming shortened V by 0 bases and J by 2 bases, and 8 bases separated the two germline ends. The CDR3 is 14 amino acids. The CDR3 DNA is TGCGCCAGCAGCTTGGGGACAGCCAACTATGGCTACACCTTC. It translates to CASSLGTANYGYTF.

V is TRBV5-5 and J is TRBJ1-5; D gene uncertain. The CDR3 runs 13 residues. V gave up 3 bases and J gave up 7 bases, with 11 bases separating them. CDR1 SGHKS and CDR2 YYEKEE come from the germline V gene (reference sequence). In DNA form, the CDR3 reads TGTGCCAGCAGCTCCGGTAGCCGCCAGCCCCAGCATTTT. It yields the protein CASSSGSRQPQHF.

V is TRBV9 and J is TRBJ2-2, with a weak D call TRBD2 (6 bases). The length of the CDR3 is 16 residues. The germline gives CDR1 SGDLS, CDR2 YYNGEE. V was shortened by 4 bases and J by 0 bases, with 13 bases between the two germline ends. Written as DNA, the CDR3 is TGTGCCAGCAGCAGGAGGGGTTTGTCGAACACCGGGGAGCTGTTTTTT. The encoded protein is CASSRRGLSNTGELFF.

This clone was counted between two and nine times. The V gene is TRBV11-2, the J gene TRBJ2-1; 13 nucleotides match TRBD2. The V segment lost 5 bases and the J segment 6 bases; nucleotides outside the gene matches: 13. The germline V gene encodes CDR1 SGHAT and CDR2 FQNNGV. CDR3 length: 18 amino acids. The CDR3 spells CASSVGLAGAFLGNEQFF. The CDR3 DNA is TGTGCCAGCAGCGTTGGACTAGCGGGAGCGTTTTTGGGCAATGAGCAGTTCTTC.

The V gene is TRBV15, the J gene TRBJ2-3; 7 nucleotides match TRBD2. Germline assignment: CDR1 LNHNV and CDR2 YYDKDF (reference sequence). The CDR3 totals 14 residues. The V gene end was trimmed by 1 base and the J gene end by 7 bases; junction bases not matched to a gene: 5. As DNA, the CDR3 is TGTGCCACCAGCAGAGGAGGGGAGGGAAATACGCAGTATTTT. This sequence encodes CATSRGGEGNTQYF.

The DNA for the CDR3 is TGTGCCAGTAGTCGGACAGGGGACGGCTCCTACGAGCAGTACTTC. As protein: CASSRTGDGSYEQYF. The chain is built from TRBV19 and TRBJ2-7, with 9 bases lining up with TRBD1. The CDR3 contains 15 residues. The trim removed 5 bases at V and 0 bases at J, leaving 5 bases unmatched. Germline CDR1 and CDR2: LNHDA and SQIVND (reference sequence).

This sequence joins TRBV30 and TRBJ2-2; possible D gene TRBD1, 5 bases. The V end lost 4 bases, the J end lost 5 bases, and 11 bases lay between the germline ends. The germline V gene encodes CDR1 GTSNPN and CDR2 SVGIG (reference sequence). This CDR3 region has 13 residues. The CDR3 sequence: CAWTGWSTGELFF. The CDR3 nucleotides are TGTGCCTGGACAGGGTGGAGTACCGGGGAGCTGTTTTTT.